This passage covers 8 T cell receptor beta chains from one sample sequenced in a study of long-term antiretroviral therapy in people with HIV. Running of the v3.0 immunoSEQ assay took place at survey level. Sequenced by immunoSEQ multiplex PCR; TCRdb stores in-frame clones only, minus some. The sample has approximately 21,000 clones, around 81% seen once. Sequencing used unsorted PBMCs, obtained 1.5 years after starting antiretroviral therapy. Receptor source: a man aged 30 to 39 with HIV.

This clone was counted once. CDR3 in amino acids: CASTASGTYEQYF. For the CDR3, the DNA is TGTGCCAGCACCGCATCAGGGACCTACGAGCAGTACTTC. The chain is built from TRBV28 and TRBJ2-7, with D possibly TRBD1 on 5 matching bases. V lost 7 bases and J lost 2, with 12 bases in between. The germline V gene encodes CDR1 MDHEN and CDR2 SYDVKM. The CDR3 is 13 residues long. Together with reference TRBV28 and TRBJ2-7, the CDR3 gives the full variable domain: DVKVTQSSRYLVKRTGEKVFLECVQDMDHENMFWYRQDPGLGLRLIYFSYDVKMKEKGDIPEGYSVSREKKERFSLILESASTNQTSMYLCASTASGTYEQYFGPGTRLTVT.

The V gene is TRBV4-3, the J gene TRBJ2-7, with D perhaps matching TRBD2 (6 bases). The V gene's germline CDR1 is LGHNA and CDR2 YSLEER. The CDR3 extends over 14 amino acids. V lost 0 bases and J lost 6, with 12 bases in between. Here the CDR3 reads CASSQEVGGPEQYF. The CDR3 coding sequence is TGCGCCAGCAGCCAAGAAGTGGGAGGACCCGAGCAGTACTTC.

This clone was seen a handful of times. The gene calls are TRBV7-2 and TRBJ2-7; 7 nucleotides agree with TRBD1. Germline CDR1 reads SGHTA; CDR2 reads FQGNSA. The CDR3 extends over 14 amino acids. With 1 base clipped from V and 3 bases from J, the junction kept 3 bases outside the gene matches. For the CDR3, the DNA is TGTGCCAGCAGCTTAGAAAGGGGGCTCTACGAGCAGTACTTC. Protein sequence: CASSLERGLYEQYF.

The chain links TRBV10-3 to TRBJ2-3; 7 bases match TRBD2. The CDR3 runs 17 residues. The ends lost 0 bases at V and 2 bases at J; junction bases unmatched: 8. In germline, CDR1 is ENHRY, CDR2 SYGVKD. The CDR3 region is CAISESRAGALTDTQYF. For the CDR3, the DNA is TGTGCCATCAGTGAGTCGCGGGCGGGAGCCCTCACAGATACGCAGTATTTT.

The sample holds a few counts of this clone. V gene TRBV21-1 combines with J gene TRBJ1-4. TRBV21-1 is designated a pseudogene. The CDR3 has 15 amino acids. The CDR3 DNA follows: TGTGCCAGCAGCAGGGGAGCATCAACTAATGAAAAACTGTTTTTT. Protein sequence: CASSRGASTNEKLFF.

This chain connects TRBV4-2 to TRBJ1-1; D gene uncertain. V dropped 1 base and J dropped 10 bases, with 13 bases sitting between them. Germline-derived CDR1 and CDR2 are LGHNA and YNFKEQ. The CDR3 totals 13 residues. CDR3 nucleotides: TGTGCCAGCAGCCAAGGGTTCGGCGAGGGAGCTTTCTTT. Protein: CASSQGFGEGAFF.

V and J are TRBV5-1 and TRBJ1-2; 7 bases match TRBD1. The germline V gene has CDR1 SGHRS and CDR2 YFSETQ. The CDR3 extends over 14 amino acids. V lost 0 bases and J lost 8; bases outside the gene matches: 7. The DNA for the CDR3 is TGCGCCAGCAGCTTGGATCAGGGGGGACTCGGCTACACCTTC. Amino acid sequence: CASSLDQGGLGYTF.

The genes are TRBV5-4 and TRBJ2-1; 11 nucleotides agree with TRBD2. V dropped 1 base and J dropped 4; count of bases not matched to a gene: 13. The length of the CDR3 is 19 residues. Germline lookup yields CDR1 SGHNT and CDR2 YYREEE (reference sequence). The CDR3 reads CASSLRVGSGRASYNEQFF. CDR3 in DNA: TGTGCCAGCAGCTTGAGGGTCGGTAGCGGGAGGGCCTCTTACAATGAGCAGTTCTTC.